This T cell receptor (beta chain) was sequenced in a study of T-cell memory formation after mild COVID-19. On the study more broadly: Clustering of TCRs was largely donor specific.

This CDR3 is 15 amino acids long. J was trimmed by 5 bases and V by 5 bases; bases with no gene match: 10. Germline V gene data show CDR1 as SEHNR and CDR2 as FQNEAQ (reference sequence). Study results and limitations: Contracting clones, day 15 to 85, had balanced CD4/CD8, and later expanders favored CD4+.

TCRdb recomputed calls from the 5' RACE reads with MiXCR, one row per CDR3 protein. Here the sample spans 300,000 to 350,000 distinct CDR3 sequences, around 13% being singletons. Turning to this clonotype: What it binds is not known.

The rearrangement joins TRBV7-9 to TRBJ2-7, with 9 bases that match TRBD2. The TCR originated in a man in his late teens or twenties who had mild COVID-19 (a few samples of this study predate the infection). Cell type and time point are not known. Material for sequencing was PBMCs or a T cell subset sorted from them (not recorded which). The CDR3 nucleotides read TGTGCCAGCAGCCCTGCGGGGGGGCGTGTCGACGAGCAGTACTTC. This gives the protein CASSPAGGRVDEQYF.